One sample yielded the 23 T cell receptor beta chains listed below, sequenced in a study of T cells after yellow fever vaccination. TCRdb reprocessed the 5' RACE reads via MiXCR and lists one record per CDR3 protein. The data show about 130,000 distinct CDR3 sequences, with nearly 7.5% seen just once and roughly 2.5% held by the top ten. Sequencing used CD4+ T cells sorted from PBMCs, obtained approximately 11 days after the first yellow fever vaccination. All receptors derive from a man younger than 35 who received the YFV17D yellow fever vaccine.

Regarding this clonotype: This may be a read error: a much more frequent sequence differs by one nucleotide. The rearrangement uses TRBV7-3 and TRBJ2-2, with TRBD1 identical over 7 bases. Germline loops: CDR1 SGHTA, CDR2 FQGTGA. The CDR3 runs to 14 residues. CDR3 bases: TGTGCCAGCAGCTCACAGGGGATCACCGGGGAGCCGTTTTTT. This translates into CASSSQGITGEPFF. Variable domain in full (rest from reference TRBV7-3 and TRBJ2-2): GAGVSQTPSNKVTEKGKYVELRCDPISGHTALYWYRQSLGQGPEFLIYFQGTGAADDSGLPNDRFFAVRPEGSVSTLKIQRTERGDSAVYLCASSSQGITGEPFFGEGSRLTVL.

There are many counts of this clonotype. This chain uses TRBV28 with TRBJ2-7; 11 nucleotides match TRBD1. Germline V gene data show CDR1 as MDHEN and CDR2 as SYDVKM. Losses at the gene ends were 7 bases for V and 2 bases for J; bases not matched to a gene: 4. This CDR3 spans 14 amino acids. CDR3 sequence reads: CASTPGQGAYEQYV. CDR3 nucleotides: TGTGCCAGCACCCCGGGACAGGGGGCCTACGAGCAGTACGTC.

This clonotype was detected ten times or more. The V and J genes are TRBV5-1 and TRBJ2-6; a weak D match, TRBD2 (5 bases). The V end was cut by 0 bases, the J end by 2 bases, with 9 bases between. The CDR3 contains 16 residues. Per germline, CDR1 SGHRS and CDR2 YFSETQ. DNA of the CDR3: TGCGCCAGCAGCTTGGCGCGGGCGACTGGGGCCAACGTCCTGACTTTC. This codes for CASSLARATGANVLTF.

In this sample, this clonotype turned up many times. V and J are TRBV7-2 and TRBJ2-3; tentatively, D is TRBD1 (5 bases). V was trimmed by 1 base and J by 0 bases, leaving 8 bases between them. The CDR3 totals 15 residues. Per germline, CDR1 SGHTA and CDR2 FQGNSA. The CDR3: CASSLDRSSTDTQYF. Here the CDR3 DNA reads TGTGCCAGCAGCTTAGACAGGTCGAGCACAGATACGCAGTATTTT. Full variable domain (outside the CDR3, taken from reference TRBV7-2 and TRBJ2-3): GAGVSQSPSNKVTEKGKDVELRCDPISGHTALYWYRQSLGQGLEFLIYFQGNSAPDKSGLPSDRFSAERTGGSVSTLTIQRTQQEDSAVYLCASSLDRSSTDTQYFGPGTRLTVL.

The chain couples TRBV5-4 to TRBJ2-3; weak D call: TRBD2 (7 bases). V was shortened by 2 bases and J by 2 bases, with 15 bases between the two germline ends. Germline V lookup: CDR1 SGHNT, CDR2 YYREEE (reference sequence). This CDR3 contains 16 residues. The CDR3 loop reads CASSLSGGLNTDTQYF. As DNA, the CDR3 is TGTGCCAGCAGCTTATCCGGGGGGCTCAACACAGATACGCAGTATTTT.

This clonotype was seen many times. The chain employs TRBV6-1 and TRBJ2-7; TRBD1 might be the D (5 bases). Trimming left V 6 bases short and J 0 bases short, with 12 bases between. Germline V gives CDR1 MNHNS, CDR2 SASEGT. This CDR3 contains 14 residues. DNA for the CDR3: TGTGCCAGCAGCCAGGGAACCTACTCCTACGAGCAGTACTTC. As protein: CASSQGTYSYEQYF.

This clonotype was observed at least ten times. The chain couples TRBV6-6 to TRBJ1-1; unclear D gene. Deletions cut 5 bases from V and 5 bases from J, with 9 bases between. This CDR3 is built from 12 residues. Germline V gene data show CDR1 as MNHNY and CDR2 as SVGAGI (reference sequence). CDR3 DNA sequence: TGTGCCAGCAGTAATCCGTGGACTGAAGCTTTCTTT. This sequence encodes CASSNPWTEAFF.

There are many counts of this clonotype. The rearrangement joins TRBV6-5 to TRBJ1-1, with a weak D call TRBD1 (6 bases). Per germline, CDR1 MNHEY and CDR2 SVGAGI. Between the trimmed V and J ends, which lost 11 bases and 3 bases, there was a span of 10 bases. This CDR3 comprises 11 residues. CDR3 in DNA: TGTGCCGCCGGGGGCTACACTGAAGCTTTCTTT. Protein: CAAGGYTEAFF.

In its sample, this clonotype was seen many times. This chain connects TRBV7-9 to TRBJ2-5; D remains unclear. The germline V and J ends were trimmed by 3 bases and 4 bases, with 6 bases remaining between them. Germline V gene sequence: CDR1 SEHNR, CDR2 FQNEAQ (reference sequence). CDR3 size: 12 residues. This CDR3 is CASSFEAETQYF. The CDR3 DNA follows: TGTGCCAGCAGCTTCGAGGCAGAGACCCAGTACTTC. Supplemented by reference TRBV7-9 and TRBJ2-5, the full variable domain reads DTGVSQNPRHKITKRGQNVTFRCDPISEHNRLYWYRQTLGQGPEFLTYFQNEAQLEKSRLLSDRFSAERPKGSFSTLEIQRTEQGDSAMYLCASSFEAETQYFGPGTRLLVL.

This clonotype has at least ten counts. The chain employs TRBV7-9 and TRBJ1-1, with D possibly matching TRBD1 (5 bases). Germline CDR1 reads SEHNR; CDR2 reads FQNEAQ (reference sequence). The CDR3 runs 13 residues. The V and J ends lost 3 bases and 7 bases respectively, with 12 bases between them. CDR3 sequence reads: CASSLLTANEAFF. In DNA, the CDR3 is TGTGCCAGCAGCTTGTTGACAGCCAATGAAGCTTTCTTT. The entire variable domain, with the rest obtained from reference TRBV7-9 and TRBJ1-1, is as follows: DTGVSQNPRHKITKRGQNVTFRCDPISEHNRLYWYRQTLGQGPEFLTYFQNEAQLEKSRLLSDRFSAERPKGSFSTLEIQRTEQGDSAMYLCASSLLTANEAFFGQGTRLTVV.

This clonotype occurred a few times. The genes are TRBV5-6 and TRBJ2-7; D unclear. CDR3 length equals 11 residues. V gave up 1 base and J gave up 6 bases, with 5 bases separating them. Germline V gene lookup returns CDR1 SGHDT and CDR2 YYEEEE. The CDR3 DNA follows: TGTGCCAGCAGCTTGTATGGCGAGCAGTACTTC. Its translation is CASSLYGEQYF.

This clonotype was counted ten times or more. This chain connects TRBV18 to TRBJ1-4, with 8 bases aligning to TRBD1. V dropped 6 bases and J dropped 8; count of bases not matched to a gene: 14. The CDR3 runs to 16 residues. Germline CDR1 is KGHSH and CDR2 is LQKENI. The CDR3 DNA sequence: TGTGCCAGCTCCCCTGGGGTCGCAGGGGGCAACGAAAAACTGTTTTTT. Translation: CASSPGVAGGNEKLFF. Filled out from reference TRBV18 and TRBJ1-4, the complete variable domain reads NAGVMQNPRHLVRRRGQEARLRCSPMKGHSHVYWYRQLPEEGLKFMVYLQKENIIDESGMPKERFSAEFPKEGPSILRIQQVVRGDSAAYFCASSPGVAGGNEKLFFGSGTQLSVL.

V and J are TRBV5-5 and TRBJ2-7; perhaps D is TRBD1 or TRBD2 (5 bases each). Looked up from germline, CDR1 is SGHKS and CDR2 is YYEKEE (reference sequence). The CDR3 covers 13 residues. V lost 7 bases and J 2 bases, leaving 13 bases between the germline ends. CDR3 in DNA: TGTGCCAGCGGCCCGGGGCTCACCTACGAGCAGTACTTC. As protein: CASGPGLTYEQYF.

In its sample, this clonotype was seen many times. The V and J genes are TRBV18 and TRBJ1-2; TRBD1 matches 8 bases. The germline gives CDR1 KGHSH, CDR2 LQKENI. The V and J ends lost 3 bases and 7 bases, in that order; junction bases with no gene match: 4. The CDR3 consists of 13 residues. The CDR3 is CASSPDRATGYTF. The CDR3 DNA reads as TGTGCCAGCTCACCGGACAGGGCGACTGGCTACACCTTC.

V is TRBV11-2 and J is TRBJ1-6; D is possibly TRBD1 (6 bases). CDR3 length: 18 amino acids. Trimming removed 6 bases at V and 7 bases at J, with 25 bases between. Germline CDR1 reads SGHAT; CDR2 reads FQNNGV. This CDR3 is CASSRRPSGARGNSPLHF. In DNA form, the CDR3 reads TGTGCCAGCAGTCGAAGACCCTCGGGGGCACGGGGAAATTCACCCCTCCACTTT.

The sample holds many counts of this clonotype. This CDR3 is CSARPISRTGTEAFF. For the CDR3, the DNA is TGCAGTGCTAGACCGATTTCCAGGACTGGCACTGAAGCTTTCTTT. This rearrangement joins TRBV20-1 to TRBJ1-1; unclear D gene. This CDR3 spans 15 amino acids. Germline lookup yields CDR1 DFQATT and CDR2 SNEGSKA (reference sequence). Trimming pared 2 bases from V and 4 bases from J, leaving 17 bases between.

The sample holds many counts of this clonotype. In DNA form, the CDR3 reads TGCAGTGCTAGTTATAGCGGTCGCACAGATACGCAGTATTTT. Its translation is CSASYSGRTDTQYF. The genes are TRBV20-1 and TRBJ2-3, with a tentative D call TRBD2 (6 bases). V was clipped by 3 bases and J by 1 base, with 11 bases between them. There are 14 residues in the CDR3. Germline CDR1 and CDR2: DFQATT and SNEGSKA (reference sequence).

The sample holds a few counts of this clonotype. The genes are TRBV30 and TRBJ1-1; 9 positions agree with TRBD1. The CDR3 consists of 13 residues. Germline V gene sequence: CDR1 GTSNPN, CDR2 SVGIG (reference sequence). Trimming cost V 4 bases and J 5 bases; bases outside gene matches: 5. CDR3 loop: CAWTMGQGTEAFF. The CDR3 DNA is TGTGCCTGGACGATGGGACAGGGTACTGAAGCTTTCTTT.

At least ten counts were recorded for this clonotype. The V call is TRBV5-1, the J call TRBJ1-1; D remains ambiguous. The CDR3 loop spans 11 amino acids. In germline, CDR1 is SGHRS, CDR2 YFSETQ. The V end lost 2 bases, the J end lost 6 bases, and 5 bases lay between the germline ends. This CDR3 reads CASSLSPEAFF. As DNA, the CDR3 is TGCGCCAGCAGCTTATCCCCTGAAGCTTTCTTT.

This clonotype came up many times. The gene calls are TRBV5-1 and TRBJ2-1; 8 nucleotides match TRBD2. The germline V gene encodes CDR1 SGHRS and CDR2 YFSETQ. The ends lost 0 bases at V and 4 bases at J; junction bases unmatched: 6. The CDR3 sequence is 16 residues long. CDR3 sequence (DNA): TGCGCCAGCAGCTTGGTCGCGGGGGGTGTATACAATGAGCAGTTCTTC. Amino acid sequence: CASSLVAGGVYNEQFF.

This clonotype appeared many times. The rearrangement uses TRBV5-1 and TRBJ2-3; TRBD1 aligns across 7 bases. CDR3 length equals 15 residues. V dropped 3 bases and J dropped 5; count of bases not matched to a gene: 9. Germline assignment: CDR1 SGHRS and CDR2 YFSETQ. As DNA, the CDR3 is TGCGCCAGCAGCTGGGGAACAGGGGCGGAAGATACGCAGTATTTT. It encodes CASSWGTGAEDTQYF.

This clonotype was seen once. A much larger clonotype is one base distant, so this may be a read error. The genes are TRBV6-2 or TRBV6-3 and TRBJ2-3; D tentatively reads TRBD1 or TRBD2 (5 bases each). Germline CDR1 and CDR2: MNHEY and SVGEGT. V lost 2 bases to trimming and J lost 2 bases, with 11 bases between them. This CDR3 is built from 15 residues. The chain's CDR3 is CASSYRRGLTDTQYF. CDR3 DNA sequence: TGTGCCAGCAGTTACCGCCGGGGCCTCACAGATACGCAGTATTTT.

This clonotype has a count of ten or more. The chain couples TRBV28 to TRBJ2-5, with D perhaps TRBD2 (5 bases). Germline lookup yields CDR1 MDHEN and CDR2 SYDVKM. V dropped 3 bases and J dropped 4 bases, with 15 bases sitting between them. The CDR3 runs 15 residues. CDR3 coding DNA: TGTGCCAGCAGTTTCGGGCGGGCTGGTACAGAGACCCAGTACTTC. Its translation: CASSFGRAGTETQYF.